These 18 T cell receptor beta chains were all obtained from the same sample, sequenced in a study of OX40 agonist ivuxolimab in advanced cancers. The method was the immunoSEQ multiplex PCR assay. TCRdb provides this immuneACCESS table in a form limited to in-frame rearrangements. Some clones are lacking; in checked studies, under half of them reflect an unresolved V gene, and why the rest are absent is not known. Present in this sample are roughly 49,000 clones, around nine tenths of which were seen just once. The ten largest clones add up to 10% of the sample. Sequencing was performed on CD4+ or CD8+ T cells sorted from blood, taken in a trial of the OX40 agonist ivuxolimab. These receptors were collected from an adult with an advanced solid tumor such as melanoma, head and neck, liver or kidney cancer.

The chain combines TRBV7-8 with TRBJ2-5; no clear D gene. Germline V CDR1 and CDR2: SGHVS, FQNEAQ. The CDR3 extends over 15 amino acids. V was cut by 5 bases and J by 3 bases, with 16 bases left in between. The CDR3 here is CASSPHNGREETQYF. The CDR3 DNA is TGTGCCAGCAGCCCCCATAACGGACGAGAAGAGACCCAGTACTTC. The variable domain in full, completed from reference TRBV7-8 and TRBJ2-5, reads GAGVSQSPRYKVAKRGQDVALRCDPISGHVSLFWYQQALGQGPEFLTYFQNEAQLDKSGLPSDRFFAERPEGSVSTLKIQRTQQEDSAVYLCASSPHNGREETQYFGPGTRLLVL.

J is TRBJ1-1 and V is TRBV19; no clear D. Germline CDR1 and CDR2: LNHDA and SQIVND (reference sequence). Trimming left V 9 bases short and J 7 bases short, with 24 bases between. The CDR3 has 15 amino acids. The DNA for the CDR3 is TGTGCCAGCACCGAAGTGATCGCCGGTGGGATTGAAGCTTTCTTT. Encoded protein: CASTEVIAGGIEAFF.

The gene calls are TRBV27 and TRBJ2-3; 7 bases align to TRBD2. This CDR3 spans 17 amino acids. From germline, CDR1 is MNHEY and CDR2 SMNVEV (reference sequence). The V and J ends lost 1 base and 0 bases, in that order; junction bases with no gene match: 7. CDR3 sequence: CASSLWGSGASTDTQYF. CDR3 DNA sequence: TGTGCCAGCAGTTTATGGGGCAGCGGGGCTAGCACAGATACGCAGTATTTT.

This clone was found once. Relative to the germline gene, one junction end is altered; a read error may explain this. The chain links TRBV7-2 to TRBJ2-7; D is perhaps TRBD1 (5 bases). The length of the CDR3 is 12 residues. Germline V lookup: CDR1 SGHTA, CDR2 FQGNSA. CDR3 protein: CASNLGAYEQYF. CDR3 bases: TGTGCCAGCAACTTAGGGGCCTACGAGCAGTACTTC.

The chain carries TRBV10-3 and TRBJ1-5, with a tentative D call TRBD1 (6 bases). This CDR3 is built from 13 residues. V lost 6 bases to trimming and J lost 7 bases, with 13 bases between them. CDR1 ENHRY and CDR2 SYGVKD come from the germline V gene. CDR3 in amino acids: CAIREGGLQPQHF. In DNA, the CDR3 is TGTGCCATCAGGGAAGGGGGGCTCCAGCCCCAGCATTTT.

This chain connects TRBV25-1 to TRBJ2-7; 9 bases are shared with TRBD1. V shed 5 bases and J 4 bases; nucleotides not matched to a gene: 6. The CDR3 runs to 14 residues. Germline CDR1 reads MGHDK; CDR2 reads SYGVNS. The CDR3 nucleotides read TGTGCCAGCAGTCCGGGGACAGGGCCTTACGAGCAGTACTTC. Translated, it gives CASSPGTGPYEQYF.

The chain recombines TRBV6-5 with TRBJ1-1; no reliable D call. V lost 0 bases and J lost 4, with 12 bases in between. CDR3 length: 15 amino acids. In germline, CDR1 is MNHEY, CDR2 SVGAGI. The CDR3 spells CASSYSKTLGTEAFF. In nucleotides, the CDR3 is TGTGCCAGCAGTTACTCGAAGACGCTGGGCACTGAAGCTTTCTTT.

V gene TRBV7-9 combines with J gene TRBJ1-4; D call uncertain. The ends were cut back, 5 bases at V and 3 bases at J, with 10 bases in the middle. The germline V gene has CDR1 SEHNR and CDR2 FQNEAQ (reference sequence). The CDR3 is made up of 14 amino acids. CDR3 in DNA: TGTGCCAGCAGCGCGGAAGGACCTAATGAAAAACTGTTTTTT. Protein sequence: CASSAEGPNEKLFF.

The chain combines TRBV19 with TRBJ2-1; D possibly corresponds to TRBD2 (5 bases). V lost 8 bases to trimming and J lost 0 bases, with 14 bases between them. Germline V gene data show CDR1 as LNHDA and CDR2 as SQIVND (reference sequence). The CDR3 sequence is 15 residues long. This CDR3 is CASRAALASYNEQFF. CDR3 sequence (DNA): TGTGCCAGTCGAGCGGCCCTAGCCTCCTACAATGAGCAGTTCTTC. The full variable domain, its missing parts supplied by reference TRBV19 and TRBJ2-1, is DGGITQSPKYLFRKEGQNVTLSCEQNLNHDAMYWYRQDPGQGLRLIYYSQIVNDFQKGDIAEGYSVSREKKESFPLTVTSAQKNPTAFYLCASRAALASYNEQFFGPGTRLTVL.

The chain links TRBV19 to TRBJ1-1; D is perhaps TRBD1 (5 bases). V lost 2 bases to trimming and J lost 5 bases, with 6 bases between them. CDR3 length: 12 residues. The germline V gene has CDR1 LNHDA and CDR2 SQIVND (reference sequence). CDR3 amino acids: CASSIWGTEAFF. For the CDR3, the DNA is TGTGCCAGTAGTATATGGGGGACTGAAGCTTTCTTT.

The chain carries TRBV9 and TRBJ2-7, with 8 bases matching TRBD1. This CDR3 has 15 residues. V shed 0 bases and J 3 bases; nucleotides not matched to a gene: 5. CDR1 is SGDLS, CDR2 YYNGEE, per germline. CDR3 amino acids: CASSVGTGLGYEQYF. Here the CDR3 DNA reads TGTGCCAGCAGCGTAGGGACAGGGCTTGGCTACGAGCAGTACTTC.

The gene calls are TRBV9 and TRBJ2-5; D is uncertain. This CDR3 contains 14 residues. V lost 3 bases, J lost 3 bases, and 12 bases lay in between. The V gene's germline CDR1 is SGDLS and CDR2 YYNGEE. The chain's CDR3 is CASSAGLSEETQYF. The CDR3 nucleotides read TGTGCCAGCAGCGCGGGCCTTTCCGAAGAGACCCAGTACTTC.

CDR3 bases: TGCGCCAGCAGCCAAGATGAGGGGAACTATGGCTACACCTTC. It is translated as CASSQDEGNYGYTF. This chain links TRBV4-3 with TRBJ1-2; maybe TRBD1 (5 bases). Trimming took 0 bases from V and 2 from J, leaving 7 bases between them. Germline CDR1 reads LGHNA; CDR2 reads YSLEER. The CDR3 runs 14 residues.

This rearrangement joins TRBV4-1 to TRBJ2-1; TRBD2 is a possible D gene (5 bases). Germline CDR1 is MGHRA and CDR2 is YSYEKL. V was shortened by 3 bases and J by 4 bases, with 7 bases between the two germline ends. CDR3 length: 13 residues. CDR3 in DNA: TGCGCCAGCAGCCACGAGGGTTACAATGAGCAGTTCTTC. This sequence encodes CASSHEGYNEQFF.

The chain combines TRBV4-1 with TRBJ1-1, with D possibly matching TRBD1 (5 bases). The CDR3 runs 13 residues. The V and J ends lost 5 bases and 5 bases respectively, with 12 bases between them. Germline CDR1 is MGHRA and CDR2 is YSYEKL. The CDR3, as DNA: TGCGCCAGCAGCGAGCAGGGTATGACTGAAGCTTTCTTT. Its translation is CASSEQGMTEAFF.

This chain links TRBV9 with TRBJ2-1; 11 nucleotides line up with TRBD1. Germline CDR1 and CDR2: SGDLS and YYNGEE. CDR3 length: 14 amino acids. The V gene end was trimmed by 3 bases and the J gene end by 7 bases; junction bases not matched to a gene: 3. This CDR3 reads CASSGRDRGNEQFF. The CDR3 nucleotides are TGTGCCAGCAGCGGGCGGGACAGGGGGAATGAGCAGTTCTTC.

The chain links TRBV6-5 to TRBJ1-5; 7 bases agree with TRBD1. Germline assignment: CDR1 MNHEY and CDR2 SVGAGI. V gave up 5 bases and J gave up 7 bases; unmatched junction bases: 11. The CDR3 spans 15 residues. This CDR3 is CASSPTGTPYQPQHF. In DNA form, the CDR3 reads TGTGCCAGCAGTCCGACAGGGACCCCTTACCAGCCCCAGCATTTT.

The rearrangement joins TRBV13 to TRBJ1-6; D possibly corresponds to TRBD1 (6 bases). Germline V gene data show CDR1 as PRHDT and CDR2 as FYEKMQ (reference sequence). The ends were cut back, 0 bases at V and 15 bases at J, with 9 bases in the middle. CDR3 length: 12 residues. In DNA form, the CDR3 reads TGTGCCAGCAGCTTAGGGGACAGTTTCCTCCACTTT. Protein sequence: CASSLGDSFLHF.